This TCR beta chain derives from a study of monozygotic twins with inflammatory bowel disease. TCRdb re-called the 5' RACE reads; every CDR3 protein appears as one record, without DNA. Listed are roughly 120,000 distinct CDR3 sequences; around 12% falls within the top ten. Regarding this clonotype: Its target is not known.

Whole-study results and caveats: IBD patients had lower TCRbeta diversity (inverse Simpson) than healthy co-twins. Researchers report that IBD patients shared fewer clonotypes with others than healthy twins, especially amid disease activity. No distinction between different T cell subtypes was possible. No repertoire similarity difference was seen between concordant and discordant twins; power was possibly limited.

Germline V CDR1 and CDR2: LGHNA, YNFKEQ. The CDR3 has 16 amino acids. This clonotype originated in a human donor with ulcerative colitis or Crohn's disease, or a healthy co-twin of an affected twin (not recorded which). The rearrangement uses TRBV4-2 and TRBJ2-2; with no DNA, the TCRdb D assignment of TRBD1 cannot be verified. The sample taken for sequencing was blood. The CDR3 sequence: CASSPRQGAVAGELFF.